These 11 T cell receptor beta chains share one sample of origin, sequenced in a study of cytomegalovirus exposure and HLA in healthy donors (dated by TCRdb to about 2017). The protocol used for the library was the immunoSEQ multiplex PCR assay. For the multiplex PCR, a mixture combining 60 forward primers for TCR Vbeta segments and 13 reverse primers for TCR Jbeta segments was used. Held by TCRdb, this immuneACCESS table contains in-frame sequences only and omits some clones. Under half of the omission traces to an unresolved V gene where checked; the cause of the rest is unknown. The sample includes 150,000 to 200,000 clones, with 65% to 80% observed a single time. Approximately 1.1% of the sample rests with the top ten. The sequenced sample consisted of PBMCs. Source of these receptors: a woman between 40 and 55 years old in good health and CMV-seronegative.

The chain joins TRBV7-2 to TRBJ2-7; TRBD2 matches 11 bases. CDR1 and CDR2 (germline): SGHTA, FQGNSA. The CDR3 loop spans 16 amino acids. The J segment lost 3 bases and the V segment lost 5 bases, leaving 9 bases of the junction unmatched. In DNA, the CDR3 is TGTGCCAGCAGCCCCTCCCTAGCGGGAGGCCTCTACGAGCAGTACTTC. Translation: CASSPSLAGGLYEQYF.

The chain is built from TRBV10-2 and TRBJ1-2; 7 nucleotides match TRBD1. The germline V gene encodes CDR1 WSHSY and CDR2 SAAADI. CDR3 length equals 15 residues. Losses at the gene ends were 1 base for V and 5 bases for J; bases not matched to a gene: 7. The CDR3 loop reads CASSELETGRYGYTF. For the CDR3, the DNA is TGCGCCAGCAGTGAGTTAGAGACAGGGCGATATGGCTACACCTTC.

The gene calls are TRBV27 and TRBJ2-1; 7 bases are shared with TRBD1. The trim removed 6 bases at V and 10 bases at J, leaving 3 bases unmatched. The CDR3 spans 11 residues. Germline V gene data show CDR1 as MNHEY and CDR2 as SMNVEV (reference sequence). CDR3 sequence reads: CASSLQGEQFF. The CDR3 region has the DNA TGTGCCAGCAGCCTACAGGGGGAGCAGTTCTTC.

The chain combines TRBV27 with TRBJ2-3, with 9 bases fitting TRBD2. J lost 1 base, V lost 2 bases, and 4 bases had no gene match. The CDR3 is 16 amino acids. Per germline, CDR1 MNHEY and CDR2 SMNVEV (reference sequence). The chain's CDR3 is CASSLVSGSGTDTQYF. As DNA, the CDR3 is TGTGCCAGCAGTTTAGTTAGCGGGAGCGGCACAGATACGCAGTATTTT.

The chain recombines TRBV5-1 with TRBJ2-1; unclear D gene. Germline CDR1 and CDR2: SGHRS and YFSETQ. The CDR3 is 15 residues long. The V and J ends lost 0 bases and 0 bases respectively, with 7 bases between them. The CDR3: CASSLASSSYNEQFF. CDR3 coding DNA: TGCGCCAGCAGCTTGGCTAGTAGCTCCTACAATGAGCAGTTCTTC. Full variable domain (outside the CDR3, taken from reference TRBV5-1 and TRBJ2-1): KAGVTQTPRYLIKTRGQQVTLSCSPISGHRSVSWYQQTPGQGLQFLFEYFSETQRNKGNFPGRFSGRQFSNSRSEMNVSTLELGDSALYLCASSLASSSYNEQFFGPGTRLTVL.

The chain carries TRBV29-1 and TRBJ1-2; the D is unclear. Trimming took off 4 bases at V and 5 bases at J, with 11 bases between the two ends. This CDR3 is built from 12 residues. Germline values: CDR1 SQVTM, CDR2 ANQGSEA. The CDR3 DNA reads TGCAGCGTTGTACGGGTGAGGTATGGCTACACCTTC. Its translation is CSVVRVRYGYTF.

The chain is built from TRBV7-7 and TRBJ2-1, with 7 bases identical to TRBD2. Germline CDR1 SSHAT, CDR2 FNYEAQ (reference sequence). The junction had 0 bases not matched to a gene; V was cut back by 5 bases and J by 5 bases. The CDR3 is 12 amino acids. Here the CDR3 reads CASSSGDNEQFF. The DNA of the CDR3 is TGTGCCAGCAGCAGCGGGGACAATGAGCAGTTCTTC.

This chain uses TRBV11-3 with TRBJ2-6; D is undetermined. This CDR3 has 14 amino acids. Trimming shortened V by 8 bases and J by 1 base, and 9 bases separated the two germline ends. In germline, CDR1 is SGHNT, CDR2 YENEEA. The CDR3 spells CASALESGANVLTF. In DNA form, the CDR3 reads TGTGCCAGCGCTTTGGAGTCTGGGGCCAACGTCCTGACTTTC.

This rearrangement joins TRBV2 to TRBJ1-2, with 7 bases aligning to TRBD1. J gave up 6 bases and V 3 bases, and 7 bases lay outside the gene matches. CDR3 size: 14 residues. Germline CDR1 reads SNHLY; CDR2 reads FYNNEI. DNA for the CDR3: TGTGCCAGCAGTGACCTGACAGGGTGGCATGGCTACACCTTC. Translating it yields CASSDLTGWHGYTF.

The count of this clone is one. J is TRBJ2-4 and V is TRBV13, with 8 bases lining up with TRBD1. This CDR3 has 17 amino acids. The ends lost 5 bases at V and 2 bases at J; junction bases unmatched: 11. Germline V gene lookup returns CDR1 PRHDT and CDR2 FYEKMQ (reference sequence). The CDR3 region has the DNA TGTGCCAGCAGCCCGCCACAGGGGGAATATACCAAAAACATTCAGTACTTC. It specifies CASSPPQGEYTKNIQYF.

J is TRBJ1-3 and V is TRBV7-2; the match to TRBD1 covers 7 bases. The CDR3 covers 17 residues. CDR1 is SGHTA and CDR2 is FQGNSA in the germline V gene. Trimming removed 6 bases from V and 4 bases from J; junction bases left unmatched: 15. The CDR3 region is CASRTNWTGPLGNTIYF. The DNA of the CDR3 is TGTGCCAGCAGGACCAACTGGACAGGCCCCTTGGGAAACACCATATATTTT.